These 30 T cell receptor beta chains originate from one sample sequenced in a study of T cells after yellow fever vaccination. TCRdb itself ran the 5' RACE reads through MiXCR, one entry per CDR3 protein. The profile covers around 140,000 distinct CDR3 sequences, with about 6.9% appearing a single time and more than 0.55% taken by the ten largest. The sequencing used CD4+ T cells sorted from PBMCs, collected 10 days after the yellow fever booster vaccination. The receptors here all came from a man aged 30 to 45 who received the YFV17D yellow fever vaccine.

This clonotype was detected a few times. The chain couples TRBV5-4 to TRBJ2-2; TRBD2 matches at 7 bases. The CDR3 has 14 amino acids. The V segment lost 4 bases and the J segment 9 bases; nucleotides outside the gene matches: 9. Germline V gene data show CDR1 as SGHNT and CDR2 as YYREEE (reference sequence). This CDR3 is CASSIPTSPWELFF. CDR3 DNA: TGTGCCAGCAGCATCCCGACTAGCCCTTGGGAGCTGTTTTTT.

Only a few counts were recorded for this clonotype. This rearrangement joins TRBV7-2 to TRBJ2-3, with a possible D match to TRBD2 (5 bases). The germline V gene has CDR1 SGHTA and CDR2 FQGNSA. V was pared by 4 bases and J by 2 bases, with 10 bases between. The CDR3 covers 14 residues. CDR3 nucleotides: TGTGCCAGCAGCTACTCGGGGTTCACAGATACGCAGTATTTT. Amino acids: CASSYSGFTDTQYF. The complete variable domain, with remaining parts taken from reference TRBV7-2 and TRBJ2-3, reads GAGVSQSPSNKVTEKGKDVELRCDPISGHTALYWYRQSLGQGLEFLIYFQGNSAPDKSGLPSDRFSAERTGGSVSTLTIQRTQQEDSAVYLCASSYSGFTDTQYFGPGTRLTVL.

This clonotype showed up many times. The chain employs TRBV6-2 or TRBV6-3 and TRBJ2-1; D call uncertain. Germline V gives CDR1 MNHEY, CDR2 SVGEGT. The CDR3 has 12 amino acids. The V end was cut by 6 bases, the J end by 7 bases, with 10 bases between. The CDR3 region is CASSPINNEQFF. CDR3 in DNA: TGTGCCAGCAGCCCTATAAATAATGAGCAGTTCTTC.

This clonotype was seen at least ten times. The rearrangement links TRBV2 to TRBJ1-4, with D unresolved. The germline V gene encodes CDR1 SNHLY and CDR2 FYNNEI. V shed 8 bases and J shed 7 bases, with 17 bases lying between them. CDR3 size: 14 residues. The CDR3 region has the DNA TGTGCCAGCCATACATCTCCTTTTGGTGAAAAACTGTTTTTT. Amino acids: CASHTSPFGEKLFF.

This clonotype was recorded at least ten times. The chain carries TRBV5-1 and TRBJ1-1; D not resolved. The germline V and J ends were trimmed by 2 bases and 1 base, with 6 bases remaining between them. The CDR3 runs to 13 residues. Per germline, CDR1 SGHRS and CDR2 YFSETQ. CDR3 bases: TGCGCCAGCAGCTTTTCGGCGAACACTGAAGCTTTCTTT. This translates into CASSFSANTEAFF.

This clonotype was seen a few times. V gene TRBV5-1 combines with J gene TRBJ2-6; D possibly corresponds to TRBD1 (7 bases). The CDR3 is made up of 15 amino acids. Germline CDR1 SGHRS, CDR2 YFSETQ. V lost 9 bases, J lost 2 bases, and 15 bases lay in between. CDR3 DNA sequence: TGCGCCACCGGGCAGGGGGGAGCTGGGGCCAACGTCCTGACTTTC. Translation: CATGQGGAGANVLTF. Combining the CDR3 with reference TRBV5-1 and TRBJ2-6 gives the whole variable domain KAGVTQTPRYLIKTRGQQVTLSCSPISGHRSVSWYQQTPGQGLQFLFEYFSETQRNKGNFPGRFSGRQFSNSRSEMNVSTLELGDSALYLCATGQGGAGANVLTFGAGSRLTVL.

At least ten counts were recorded for this clonotype. The rearrangement links TRBV5-4 to TRBJ2-7; the D gene is possibly TRBD1 (5 bases). Trimming took off 3 bases at V and 0 bases at J, with 10 bases between the two ends. Germline V gives CDR1 SGHNT, CDR2 YYREEE (reference sequence). The CDR3 extends over 14 amino acids. The CDR3 sequence is CASSSAGFSYEQYF. The CDR3 DNA follows: TGTGCCAGCAGCTCAGCAGGGTTCTCCTACGAGCAGTACTTC.

This clonotype was recorded many times. The chain carries TRBV7-8 and TRBJ2-2, with D maybe TRBD2 (6 bases). Looked up from germline, CDR1 is SGHVS and CDR2 is FQNEAQ. The germline V and J ends were trimmed by 5 bases and 0 bases, with 16 bases remaining between them. This CDR3 has 17 residues. The DNA of the CDR3 is TGTGCCAGCAGCCTTCGGAGGGGAACCACGAACACCGGGGAGCTGTTTTTT. Protein sequence: CASSLRRGTTNTGELFF.

The sample holds a few counts of this clonotype. This chain links TRBV5-1 with TRBJ2-3; 10 positions match TRBD2. This CDR3 is built from 15 residues. J gave up 4 bases and V 4 bases, and 6 bases lay outside the gene matches. The germline CDR1 and CDR2 sequences are SGHRS and YFSETQ. The CDR3 is CASSLSGRAPDTQYF. The CDR3 bases are TGCGCCAGCAGCCTCAGCGGGAGGGCCCCAGATACGCAGTATTTT.

This clonotype was observed many times. This rearrangement joins TRBV29-1 to TRBJ1-2; D is perhaps TRBD1 (5 bases). V gave up 1 base and J gave up 3 bases, with 9 bases separating them. Germline CDR1 and CDR2: SQVTM and ANQGSEA. The CDR3 spans 13 residues. In nucleotides, the CDR3 is TGCAGCGTTGAAGTTGGCAGGGACTATGGCTACACCTTC. It translates to CSVEVGRDYGYTF.

The rearrangement joins TRBV7-2 to TRBJ2-7, with D possibly matching TRBD1 (5 bases). Germline V gene data show CDR1 as SGHTA and CDR2 as FQGNSA. V lost 4 bases, J lost 6 bases, and 16 bases lay in between. CDR3 size: 14 residues. CDR3 DNA sequence: TGTGCCAGCAGCTCCCGGACAAGGTCGTCCGAGCAGTACTTC. Its translation is CASSSRTRSSEQYF.

As concerns this clonotype: With a much larger clone just one base away, this may be a read error. V gene TRBV12-3 or TRBV12-4 combines with J gene TRBJ2-1, with D possibly TRBD2 on 6 matching bases. The CDR3 is 15 residues long. With 0 bases removed from V and 6 bases from J, the gap between germline ends came to 12 bases. CDR3 loop: CASSLAGSGFNEQFF. The CDR3, as DNA: TGTGCCAGCAGTTTAGCGGGAAGCGGGTTCAATGAGCAGTTCTTC.

This clonotype was seen many times. The chain carries TRBV24-1 and TRBJ2-1; the match to TRBD2 covers 7 bases. V trimming: 1 base; J trimming: 8 bases; junction bases outside the gene matches: 10. Looked up from germline, CDR1 is KGHDR and CDR2 is SFDVKD. CDR3 length: 16 amino acids. CDR3 sequence (DNA): TGTGCCACCAGTGATTTCGGGCTAGCGGAGAGGGATGAGCAGTTCTTC. Translated: CATSDFGLAERDEQFF.

This clonotype was observed many times. CDR3 residues: CSVRGGIDTKNIQYF. The CDR3 DNA is TGCAGTGTTCGCGGGGGGATAGATACCAAAAACATTCAGTACTTC. This sequence joins TRBV20-1 and TRBJ2-4; 8 nucleotides align to TRBD2. CDR1 is DFQATT, CDR2 SNEGSKA, per germline (reference sequence). V gave up 7 bases and J gave up 2 bases; unmatched junction bases: 10. This CDR3 spans 15 amino acids.

In its sample, this clonotype was seen many times. One junction end disagrees with the germline gene, perhaps due to a read error. The chain combines TRBV29-1 with TRBJ2-5; 11 bases fit TRBD2. This CDR3 comprises 11 residues. Germline loops: CDR1 SQVTM, CDR2 ANQGSEA. The CDR3 nucleotides read TGCAGCGTTGAAGAGCCGGGACTAGCGGAATTC. Its protein product is CSVEEPGLAEF.

The table lists this clonotype with many counts. This chain connects TRBV2 to TRBJ2-2; no clear D. CDR1 is SNHLY and CDR2 is FYNNEI in the germline V gene. With 4 bases removed from V and 0 bases from J, the gap between germline ends came to 6 bases. The CDR3 covers 14 residues. For the CDR3, the DNA is TGTGCCAGCAGTGGATTCGCGAACACCGGGGAGCTGTTTTTT. It yields the protein CASSGFANTGELFF.

The sample holds many counts of this clonotype. The chain recombines TRBV5-1 with TRBJ2-1; D not certain. Germline CDR1 is SGHRS and CDR2 is YFSETQ. There are 15 residues in the CDR3. Trimming took 0 bases from V and 2 from J, leaving 9 bases between them. The CDR3 here is CASSLEVRPYNEQFF. The DNA for the CDR3 is TGCGCCAGCAGCTTGGAGGTTCGGCCCTACAATGAGCAGTTCTTC.

At least ten counts were recorded for this clonotype. The CDR3 is CASRYGLAGGTITDTQYF. The CDR3 nucleotides are TGTGCCAGCAGATACGGACTAGCGGGAGGAACCATCACAGATACGCAGTATTTT. The V gene is TRBV6-2 or TRBV6-3, the J gene TRBJ2-3; 14 bases line up with TRBD2. Losses at the gene ends were 6 bases for V and 2 bases for J; bases not matched to a gene: 10. The germline CDR1 and CDR2 sequences are MNHEY and SVGEGT. The CDR3 is 18 amino acids.

At least ten counts were recorded for this clonotype. V is TRBV10-3 and J is TRBJ2-1; 14 bases fit TRBD2. CDR3 size: 19 residues. V lost 3 bases and J lost 7; bases outside the gene matches: 14. Germline V gene sequence: CDR1 ENHRY, CDR2 SYGVKD. CDR3 DNA: TGTGCCATCAGTGATATCAACGCGACTAGCGGGAGGGCCTTGAATGAGCAGTTCTTC. Translating gives CAISDINATSGRALNEQFF.

This clonotype was seen ten or more times. The genes are TRBV4-3 and TRBJ2-4, with no clear D. Germline lookup yields CDR1 LGHNA and CDR2 YSLEER. The CDR3 has 13 amino acids. V lost 0 bases, J lost 10 bases, and 10 bases lay in between. Here the CDR3 DNA reads TGCGCCAGCAGCCAAGAAGGAGTCGGAATTCAGTACTTC. Translation gives CASSQEGVGIQYF.

This clonotype was counted at least ten times. The chain's CDR3 is CASSIGGSSYNEQFF. CDR3 sequence (DNA): TGTGCCAGCAGCATAGGCGGGAGCTCCTACAATGAGCAGTTCTTC. The chain recombines TRBV9 with TRBJ2-1; the match to TRBD2 covers 7 bases. Unmatched junction bases numbered 4, after V lost 4 bases and J lost 0 bases. Germline loops: CDR1 SGDLS, CDR2 YYNGEE. The CDR3 runs 15 residues.

This clonotype was observed at least ten times. The chain combines TRBV29-1 with TRBJ2-3, with D perhaps TRBD1 (6 bases). This CDR3 is 15 amino acids long. Per the germline V gene, CDR1 is SQVTM and CDR2 is ANQGSEA. The germline V and J ends were trimmed by 7 bases and 2 bases, with 19 bases remaining between them. In DNA, the CDR3 is TGCAGCGGCGCTACAGGGTCCGTTGCCACAGATACGCAGTATTTT. This codes for CSGATGSVATDTQYF.

This clonotype was counted many times. V is TRBV20-1 and J is TRBJ2-2, with D perhaps TRBD2 (6 bases). This CDR3 region has 15 residues. V lost 3 bases and J lost 4, with 15 bases in between. CDR1 DFQATT and CDR2 SNEGSKA come from the germline V gene (reference sequence). For the CDR3, the DNA is TGCAGTGCTAGGGAAACGGGGAGGAGCACCGGGGAGCTGTTTTTT. The encoded protein is CSARETGRSTGELFF.

V is TRBV30 and J is TRBJ2-7, with 8 bases matching TRBD1. Germline trimming cut 4 bases from V and 3 bases from J; bases unmatched to any gene: 5. Per germline, CDR1 GTSNPN and CDR2 SVGIG (reference sequence). This CDR3 spans 13 amino acids. This chain's CDR3 is CAWKGDRHYEQYF. DNA for the CDR3: TGTGCCTGGAAGGGGGACAGGCACTACGAGCAGTACTTC.

This clonotype was detected many times. In DNA form, the CDR3 reads TGTGCCACCCACCGTGGGAACATAGCGGCAGATACGCAGTATTTT. It yields the protein CATHRGNIAADTQYF. The chain carries TRBV7-2 and TRBJ2-3, with D possibly being TRBD2 (6 bases). The germline CDR1 and CDR2 sequences are SGHTA and FQGNSA. V was shortened by 10 bases and J by 4 bases, with 21 bases between the two germline ends. There are 15 residues in the CDR3.

This clonotype was seen ten or more times. This chain joins TRBV3-1 and TRBJ2-7, with D hard to call. This CDR3 spans 10 amino acids. Trimming took 4 bases from V and 6 from J, leaving 4 bases between them. Germline CDR1 is LGHDT and CDR2 is YNNKEL (reference sequence). CDR3 loop: CASSPPEQYF. The CDR3 DNA follows: TGTGCCAGCAGCCCTCCCGAGCAGTACTTC.

This clonotype was observed at least ten times. This chain joins TRBV12-3 or TRBV12-4 and TRBJ2-1; 8 nucleotides agree with TRBD1. The length of the CDR3 is 13 residues. J gave up 12 bases and V 2 bases, and 6 bases lay outside the gene matches. The DNA for the CDR3 is TGTGCCAGCAGTTTAACATCTGACAGGGGGCAGTTCTTC. Its translation is CASSLTSDRGQFF.

In this sample, this clonotype turned up many times. This rearrangement joins TRBV18 to TRBJ1-1; D gene unclear. CDR1 and CDR2 from the germline V gene are KGHSH and LQKENI. This CDR3 is 13 amino acids long. V was shortened by 3 bases and J by 10 bases, with 15 bases between the two germline ends. Written as DNA, the CDR3 is TGTGCCAGCTCACCGACACCGGGATCGGTAGCTTTCTTT. It specifies CASSPTPGSVAFF.

The chain carries TRBV4-3 and TRBJ1-1; D not resolved. CDR1 is LGHNA and CDR2 is YSLEER in the germline V gene. The CDR3 is 15 amino acids. V was trimmed by 5 bases and J by 1 base, leaving 14 bases between them. The CDR3 here is CASSFEGAGNTEAFF. The CDR3 DNA follows: TGCGCCAGCAGCTTTGAGGGCGCAGGGAACACTGAAGCTTTCTTT.

This clonotype was found many times. The chain recombines TRBV19 with TRBJ2-1; unclear D gene. Germline loops: CDR1 LNHDA, CDR2 SQIVND (reference sequence). V was trimmed by 3 bases and J by 2 bases, leaving 11 bases between them. This CDR3 is 15 amino acids long. The CDR3 here is CASSIFRTPYNEQFF. In DNA form, the CDR3 reads TGTGCCAGTAGTATTTTCCGGACCCCCTACAATGAGCAGTTCTTC.